The 9 T cell receptor beta chains given below trace back to one sample, sequenced in a study of OX40 agonist ivuxolimab in advanced cancers. The library was obtained by the immunoSEQ multiplex PCR assay. In TCRdb, the immuneACCESS table is reduced to in-frame sequences with V and J assigned. These tables do not hold every clone; where another copy was compared, an unresolved V gene accounts for under half, and the others remain unexplained. The sample table shows some 77,000 clones, and around 91% are seen once. Around 1.9% of the sample goes to the ten largest clones. Sequencing used CD4+ or CD8+ T cells sorted from blood, obtained in a trial of the OX40 agonist ivuxolimab. The receptor set was obtained from an adult with an advanced solid tumor such as melanoma, head and neck, liver or kidney cancer.

The chain is built from TRBV5-6 and TRBJ1-1; D is undetermined. Germline CDR1 reads SGHDT; CDR2 reads YYEEEE. V lost 4 bases and J 4 bases, leaving 17 bases between the germline ends. The CDR3 extends over 15 amino acids. The CDR3 loop reads CASSPNSGKGTEAFF. CDR3 coding DNA: TGTGCCAGCAGCCCCAATAGCGGTAAGGGCACTGAAGCTTTCTTT.

The chain couples TRBV10-3 to TRBJ2-5; possibly TRBD2 for D (5 bases). The V end lost 0 bases, the J end lost 4 bases, and 12 bases lay between the germline ends. The CDR3 length is 15 residues. Germline V gene sequence: CDR1 ENHRY, CDR2 SYGVKD. The CDR3 DNA reads as TGTGCCATCAGTGAGTCGAGCGGCCCCAGAGAGACCCAGTACTTC. Protein sequence: CAISESSGPRETQYF.

This rearrangement joins TRBV5-4 to TRBJ2-5; a possible D gene is TRBD2 (5 bases). CDR1 is SGHNT and CDR2 is YYREEE in the germline V gene (reference sequence). Trimming stripped 3 bases from V and 5 bases from J, with 20 bases between. This CDR3 contains 16 residues. CDR3 sequence reads: CASSSLLDSSTETQYF. DNA for the CDR3: TGTGCCAGCAGCTCGTTACTAGATAGTAGTACCGAGACCCAGTACTTC.

This clone was found a few times. The rearrangement uses TRBV30 and TRBJ1-2; a possible D gene is TRBD1 (5 bases). Trimming removed 3 bases at V and 10 bases at J, with 12 bases between. Per the germline V gene, CDR1 is GTSNPN and CDR2 is SVGIG (reference sequence). The CDR3 totals 11 residues. CDR3 sequence: CAWRREGPYTF. The CDR3 DNA follows: TGTGCCTGGAGACGAGAGGGACCCTACACCTTC.

V and J are TRBV4-2 and TRBJ1-1; D is possibly TRBD1 (5 bases). Germline V lookup: CDR1 LGHNA, CDR2 YNFKEQ. Deletions cut 3 bases from V and 7 bases from J, with 15 bases between. The CDR3 totals 14 residues. This CDR3 reads CASSHLSGGNEAFF. In nucleotides, the CDR3 is TGTGCCAGCAGCCATCTAAGCGGGGGTAATGAAGCTTTCTTT.

This clone was picked up one time. This rearrangement joins TRBV19 to TRBJ2-3; D not resolved. This CDR3 region has 11 residues. The germline V and J ends were trimmed by 4 bases and 6 bases, with 5 bases remaining between them. Per germline, CDR1 LNHDA and CDR2 SQIVND (reference sequence). This CDR3 reads CASSRWDTQYF. DNA for the CDR3: TGTGCCAGTAGTAGGTGGGATACGCAGTATTTT.

This clone was seen a single time. This chain uses TRBV11-2 with TRBJ2-5; D gene uncertain. Germline V gives CDR1 SGHAT, CDR2 FQNNGV. Trimming removed 0 bases at V and 5 bases at J, with 10 bases between. The CDR3 spans 14 residues. CDR3 loop: CASSLEGPRETQYF. The CDR3 DNA reads as TGTGCCAGCAGCTTAGAAGGCCCACGGGAGACCCAGTACTTC. The full variable domain, with the rest looked up from reference TRBV11-2 and TRBJ2-5, is EAGVAQSPRYKIIEKRQSVAFWCNPISGHATLYWYQQILGQGPKLLIQFQNNGVVDDSQLPKDRFSAERLKGVDSTLKIQPAKLEDSAVYLCASSLEGPRETQYFGPGTRLLVL.

V is TRBV19 and J is TRBJ2-7; a weak D match, TRBD2 (5 bases). This CDR3 has 14 residues. CDR1 is LNHDA and CDR2 is SQIVND in the germline V gene (reference sequence). V gave up 6 bases and J gave up 5 bases, with 17 bases separating them. The CDR3 coding sequence is TGTGCCAGTAGACTTCGGGGAGTGGAGGACGAGCAGTACTTC. Translating gives CASRLRGVEDEQYF.

V and J are TRBV7-2 and TRBJ2-7; D not resolved. Trimming cost V 5 bases and J 0 bases, with 11 bases left between them. Germline V lookup: CDR1 SGHTA, CDR2 FQGNSA. The CDR3 has 14 residues. DNA for the CDR3: TGTGCCAGCAGCCAAGCTGGCGGCTCCTACGAGCAGTACTTC. This sequence encodes CASSQAGGSYEQYF.